One T cell receptor (beta chain) is described in this entry. Its antigen is as yet unknown. The entry originates in a study of response to subunit inactivated influenza vaccine. Study-wide results and limits: It was the authors' suggestion that each seasonal influenza vaccination recruits few new T cells.

TCRdb fed the RT-PCR reads into MiXCR, producing one record per CDR3 protein. The sample contains approximately 530,000 distinct CDR3 sequences, 13% of which appear only once. In germline, CDR1 is LGHNA, CDR2 YNFKEQ. CDR3 length: 22 residues. V was pared by 5 bases and J by 4 bases, with 26 bases of the junction left unmatched. V is TRBV4-2 and J is TRBJ2-7, with 13 bases aligning to TRBD2. This TCR derives from a man aged 50-59 years who received an inactivated influenza vaccine. Sequencing was performed on PBMCs from blood, taken about 40 days after vaccination. The chain's CDR3 is CASSKTHRGLQGLAGVLYEQYF. The CDR3 DNA sequence: TGTGCCAGCAGCAAAACCCACCGCGGGCTGCAAGGACTAGCGGGAGTTCTGTACGAGCAGTACTTC.